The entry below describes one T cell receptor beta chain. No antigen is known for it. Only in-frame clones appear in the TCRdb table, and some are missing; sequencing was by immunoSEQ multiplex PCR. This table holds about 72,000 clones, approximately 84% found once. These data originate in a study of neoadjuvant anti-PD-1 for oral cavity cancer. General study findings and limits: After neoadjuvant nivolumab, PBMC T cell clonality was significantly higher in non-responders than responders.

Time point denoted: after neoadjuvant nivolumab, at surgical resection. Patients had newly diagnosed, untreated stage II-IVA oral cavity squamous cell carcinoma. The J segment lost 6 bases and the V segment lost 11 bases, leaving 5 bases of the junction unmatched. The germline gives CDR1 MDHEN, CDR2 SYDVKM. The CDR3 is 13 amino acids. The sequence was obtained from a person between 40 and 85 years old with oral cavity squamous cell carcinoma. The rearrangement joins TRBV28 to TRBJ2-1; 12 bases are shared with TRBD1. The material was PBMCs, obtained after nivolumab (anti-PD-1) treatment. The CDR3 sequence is CAGTGGNRNEQFF. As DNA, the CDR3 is TGTGCCGGGACAGGGGGCAATCGCAATGAGCAGTTCTTC.